This TCR beta chain derives from a study of blood T cell repertoires in COVID-19. Study-level background: The samples span acute and convalescent COVID-19 from the United States, Italy and Spain. T cells, B-cell-depleted T cells, or PBMCs provided the cDNA or gDNA that served as material.

CDR1 is SGHRS, CDR2 YFSETQ, per germline. V lost 4 bases and J lost 5; bases outside the gene matches: 8. The CDR3 contains 15 residues. How the authors handled the data: Nucleated cell number was recorded as an estimate derived from reference gene primer amplification. Profiling relied on immunoSEQ multiplex PCR, and the TCRdb table lists in-frame clones only, not all of them. V and J calls and clone size follow that table, whereas D and trimming were derived from the DNA. In the table there are 120,000 or so clones, about four fifths of which are singletons. Sequenced material: peripheral blood. The receptor comes from a man between 25 and 39 years old with COVID-19, enrolled during active disease. This chain links TRBV5-1 with TRBJ2-7, with TRBD1 matching 11 bases. Here the CDR3 DNA reads TGCGCCAGCAGCCCCGAGGGGACAGGGGGGGACGAGCAGTACTTC. Encoded protein: CASSPEGTGGDEQYF.